A selection of T cell receptor beta chains follows, all from one sample in a study of cytomegalovirus exposure and HLA in healthy donors. The protocol was immunoSEQ multiplex PCR, while the TCRdb copy is restricted to in-frame clones and leaves out a portion. The sample consists of about 100,000 clones, 75% to 90% of them appearing once. Sequenced sample: PBMCs. These receptors all come from a man aged 25 to 45 in good health and CMV-seronegative. Each CDR3 is given with its conserved first and last residue. Each record gives: V gene, J gene, clone size, D gene, CDR3 DNA, CDR3 protein. D genes are given only for firm matches. Not every row has a clone size; where given, it reads once, few, many or a size class.

v_gene: TRBV10-3; j_gene: TRBJ2-2; abundance: few; d_gene: NA; CDR3nt: TGTGCCACCCACGGTAGTACCGGGGAGCTGTTTTTT; CDR3aa: CATHGSTGELFF
v_gene: TRBV7-9; j_gene: TRBJ1-2; abundance: once; d_gene: NA; CDR3nt: TGTGCCAGCAGCTTAAGGTCGGAGGACCGGGGGGGGACCTTC; CDR3aa: CASSLRSEDRGGTF
v_gene: TRBV27; j_gene: TRBJ1-1; abundance: NA; d_gene: TRBD1; CDR3nt: TGTGCCAGCAGACCTCTGGACAGGGCGACTCTCACTGAAGCTTTCTTT; CDR3aa: CASRPLDRATLTEAFF
v_gene: TRBV7-8; j_gene: TRBJ2-7; abundance: NA; d_gene: NA; CDR3nt: TGTGCCAGCAGCTTATCGCCCCTAGCCCCCTACGAGCAGTACTTC; CDR3aa: CASSLSPLAPYEQYF
v_gene: TRBV7-8; j_gene: TRBJ2-1; abundance: NA; d_gene: TRBD2; CDR3nt: TGTGCCAGCAGCTTAGAGGGTAGCGGGATCCAAAGGGAGCAGTTCTTC; CDR3aa: CASSLEGSGIQREQFF
v_gene: TRBV7-9; j_gene: TRBJ2-3; abundance: NA; d_gene: NA; CDR3nt: TGTGCCAGCAGCCAAAATGGGGCCGCAGATACGCAGTATTTT; CDR3aa: CASSQNGAADTQYF
v_gene: TRBV29-1; j_gene: TRBJ2-3; abundance: NA; d_gene: NA; CDR3nt: TGCAGCGTTGCATCTCGGTTGGGCGGGATTGGCACAGATACGCAGTATTTT; CDR3aa: CSVASRLGGIGTDTQYF
v_gene: TRBV9; j_gene: TRBJ1-2; abundance: NA; d_gene: NA; CDR3nt: TGTGCCAGCAGCCCCCGAGGTGTGGTGACGGGCTACACCTTC; CDR3aa: CASSPRGVVTGYTF
v_gene: TRBV5-4; j_gene: TRBJ2-3; abundance: NA; d_gene: NA; CDR3nt: TGTGCCAGCAGCTTGGGGGTAGCCCCCACAGATACGCAGTATTTT; CDR3aa: CASSLGVAPTDTQYF
v_gene: TRBV9; j_gene: TRBJ1-2; abundance: NA; d_gene: TRBD1; CDR3nt: TGTGCCAGCAGCTCACGACAGGGGGCCTATGGCTACACCTTC; CDR3aa: CASSSRQGAYGYTF
v_gene: TRBV2; j_gene: TRBJ2-5; abundance: NA; d_gene: TRBD2; CDR3nt: TGTGCCAGCAGTGGGACTAGCGGGGGGCGAGGAGAGACCCAGTACTTC; CDR3aa: CASSGTSGGRGETQYF
v_gene: TRBV28; j_gene: TRBJ1-2; abundance: NA; d_gene: NA; CDR3nt: TGTGCCAGCAGTCGAACGGGGGGAATTTATCATGGCTACACCTTC; CDR3aa: CASSRTGGIYHGYTF
v_gene: TRBV5-6; j_gene: TRBJ1-2; abundance: NA; d_gene: NA; CDR3nt: TGTGCCAGCGTCCCCCGCGAGAACTATGGCTACACCTTC; CDR3aa: CASVPRENYGYTF
v_gene: TRBV7-2; j_gene: TRBJ2-7; abundance: NA; d_gene: TRBD2; CDR3nt: TGTGCCAGCAGCTTAGACAGCGGGAGGGGCCCCTACGAGCAGTACTTC; CDR3aa: CASSLDSGRGPYEQYF
v_gene: TRBV10-3; j_gene: TRBJ2-7; abundance: NA; d_gene: TRBD1; CDR3nt: TGTGCCATCAGTGAGGGCGGACAGGGCGGGTACGAGCAGTACTTC; CDR3aa: CAISEGGQGGYEQYF
v_gene: TRBV28; j_gene: TRBJ1-1; abundance: NA; d_gene: NA; CDR3nt: TGTGCCAGCAGTTCGCTCAGGAACACTGAAGCTTTCTTT; CDR3aa: CASSSLRNTEAFF
v_gene: TRBV4-3; j_gene: TRBJ1-2; abundance: NA; d_gene: TRBD1; CDR3nt: TGCGCCAGCAGTCGACAGGGAAGGAGCTATGGCTACACCTTC; CDR3aa: CASSRQGRSYGYTF
v_gene: TRBV10-3; j_gene: TRBJ2-3; abundance: NA; d_gene: TRBD2; CDR3nt: TGTGCCATCATCGCTAGCGGGTTGAGCACAGATACGCAGTATTTT; CDR3aa: CAIIASGLSTDTQYF
v_gene: TRBV18; j_gene: TRBJ2-7; abundance: NA; d_gene: NA; CDR3nt: TGTGCCAGCTCACGGGGGGATGATAGAGAGCAGTACTTC; CDR3aa: CASSRGDDREQYF
v_gene: TRBV6-6; j_gene: TRBJ1-5; abundance: NA; d_gene: NA; CDR3nt: TGTGCCAGCAGACCCACGGAGGGGCCCCAGCATTTT; CDR3aa: CASRPTEGPQHF
v_gene: TRBV30; j_gene: TRBJ2-7; abundance: once; d_gene: TRBD1; CDR3nt: TGTGCCTGGGAGGGACAGGAAGTTCCCTCTGGGGAGCAGTACTTC; CDR3aa: CAWEGQEVPSGEQYF
v_gene: TRBV5-4; j_gene: TRBJ2-7; abundance: NA; d_gene: TRBD1; CDR3nt: TGTGCCAGCAGCTTGGCTTTAGGACAGGCGACCTACGAGCAGTACTTC; CDR3aa: CASSLALGQATYEQYF
v_gene: TRBV7-8; j_gene: TRBJ2-7; abundance: NA; d_gene: TRBD1; CDR3nt: TGTGCCAGCAGCTTAGGACAGGGCCGCTACGAGCAGTACTTC; CDR3aa: CASSLGQGRYEQYF